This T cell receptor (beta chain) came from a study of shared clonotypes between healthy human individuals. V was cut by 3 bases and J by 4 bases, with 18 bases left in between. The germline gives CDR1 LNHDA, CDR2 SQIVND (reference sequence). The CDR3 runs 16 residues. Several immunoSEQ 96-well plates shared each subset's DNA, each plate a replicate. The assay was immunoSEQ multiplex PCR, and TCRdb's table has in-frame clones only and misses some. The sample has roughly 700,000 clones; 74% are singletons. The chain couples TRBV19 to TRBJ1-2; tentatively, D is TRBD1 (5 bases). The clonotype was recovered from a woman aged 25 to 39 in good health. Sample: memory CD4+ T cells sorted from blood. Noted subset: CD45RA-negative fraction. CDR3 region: CASSMGPTGSSYGYTF. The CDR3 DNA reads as TGTGCCAGTAGTATGGGACCTACGGGCTCTAGCTATGGCTACACCTTC.